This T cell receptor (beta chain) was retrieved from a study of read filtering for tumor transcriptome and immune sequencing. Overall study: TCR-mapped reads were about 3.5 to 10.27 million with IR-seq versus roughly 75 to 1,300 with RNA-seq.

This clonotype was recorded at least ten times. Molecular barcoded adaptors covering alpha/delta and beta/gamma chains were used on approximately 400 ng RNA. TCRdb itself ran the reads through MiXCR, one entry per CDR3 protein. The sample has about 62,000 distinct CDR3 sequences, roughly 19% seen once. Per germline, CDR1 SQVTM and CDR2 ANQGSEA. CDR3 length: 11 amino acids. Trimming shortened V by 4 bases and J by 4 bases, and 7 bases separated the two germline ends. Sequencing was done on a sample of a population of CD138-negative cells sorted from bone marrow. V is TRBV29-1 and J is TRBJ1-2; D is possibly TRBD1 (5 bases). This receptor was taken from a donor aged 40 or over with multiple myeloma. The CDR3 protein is CSVGQSYGYTF. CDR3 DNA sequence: TGCAGCGTTGGACAGTCCTATGGCTACACCTTC.